This T cell receptor beta chain was sequenced during a study of OX40 agonist ivuxolimab in advanced cancers. Turning to the study itself: Partial response was recorded in three patients: one hepatocellular carcinoma and two cutaneous melanoma cases.

CDR1 is SQVTM and CDR2 is ANQGSEA in the germline V gene. The CDR3 sequence is 14 residues long. V lost 3 bases to trimming and J lost 4 bases, with 13 bases between them. Produced via immunoSEQ multiplex PCR; TCRdb's table is partial and in-frame only. Of 80,000 to 100,000 clones in the sample, under 95% were seen once. The chain joins TRBV29-1 to TRBJ2-1, with D perhaps TRBD2 (5 bases). The clonotype comes from an adult with an advanced solid tumor such as melanoma, head and neck, liver or kidney cancer. The sequencing here drew on CD4+ or CD8+ T cells sorted from blood, taken in a trial of the OX40 agonist ivuxolimab. The CDR3 here is CSVERATRYNEQFF. Written as DNA, the CDR3 is TGCAGCGTTGAGCGGGCGACTCGGTACAATGAGCAGTTCTTC.